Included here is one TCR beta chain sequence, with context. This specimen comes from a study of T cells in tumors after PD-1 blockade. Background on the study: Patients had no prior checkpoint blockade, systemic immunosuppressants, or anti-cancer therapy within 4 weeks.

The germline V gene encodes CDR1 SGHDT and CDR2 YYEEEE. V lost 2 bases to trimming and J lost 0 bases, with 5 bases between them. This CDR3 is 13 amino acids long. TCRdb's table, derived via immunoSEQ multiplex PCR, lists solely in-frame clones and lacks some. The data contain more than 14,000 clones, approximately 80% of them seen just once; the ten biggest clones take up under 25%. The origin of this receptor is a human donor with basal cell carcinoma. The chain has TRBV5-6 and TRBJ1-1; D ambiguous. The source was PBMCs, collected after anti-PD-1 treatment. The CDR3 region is CASSFVMNTEAFF. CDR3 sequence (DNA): TGTGCCAGCAGCTTCGTGATGAACACTGAAGCTTTCTTT.